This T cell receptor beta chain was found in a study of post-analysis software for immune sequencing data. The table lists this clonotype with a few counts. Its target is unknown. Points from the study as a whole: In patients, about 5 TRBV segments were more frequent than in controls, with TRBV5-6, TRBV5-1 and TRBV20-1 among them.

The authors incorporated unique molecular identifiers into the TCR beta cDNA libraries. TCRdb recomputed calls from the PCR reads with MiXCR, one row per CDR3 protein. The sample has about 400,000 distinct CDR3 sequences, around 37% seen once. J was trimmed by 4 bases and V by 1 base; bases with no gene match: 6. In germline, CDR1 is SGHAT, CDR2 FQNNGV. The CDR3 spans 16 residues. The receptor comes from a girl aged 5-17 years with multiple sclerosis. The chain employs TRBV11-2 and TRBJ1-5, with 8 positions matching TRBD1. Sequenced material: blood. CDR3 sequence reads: CASSLGRDRNNQPQHF. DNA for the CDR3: TGTGCCAGCAGCTTAGGCCGGGACAGGAATAATCAGCCCCAGCATTTT.